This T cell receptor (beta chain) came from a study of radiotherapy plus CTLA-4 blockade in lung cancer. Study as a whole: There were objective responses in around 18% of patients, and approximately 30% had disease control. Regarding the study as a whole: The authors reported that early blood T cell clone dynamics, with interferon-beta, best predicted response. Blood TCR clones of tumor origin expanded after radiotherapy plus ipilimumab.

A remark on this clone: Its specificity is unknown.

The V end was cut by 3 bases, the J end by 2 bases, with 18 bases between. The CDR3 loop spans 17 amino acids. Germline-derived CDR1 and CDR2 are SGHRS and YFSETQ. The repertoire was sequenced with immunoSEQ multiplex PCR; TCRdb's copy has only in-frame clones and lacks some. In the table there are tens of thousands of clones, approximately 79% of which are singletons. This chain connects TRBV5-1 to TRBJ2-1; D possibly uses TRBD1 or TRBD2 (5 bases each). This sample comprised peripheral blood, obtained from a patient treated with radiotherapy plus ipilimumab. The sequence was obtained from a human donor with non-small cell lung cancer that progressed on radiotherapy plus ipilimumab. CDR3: CASSSMSGRGAYNEQFF. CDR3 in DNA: TGCGCCAGCAGCTCCATGAGTGGTAGAGGGGCCTACAATGAGCAGTTCTTC. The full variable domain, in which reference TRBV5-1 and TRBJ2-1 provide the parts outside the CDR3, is KAGVTQTPRYLIKTRGQQVTLSCSPISGHRSVSWYQQTPGQGLQFLFEYFSETQRNKGNFPGRFSGRQFSNSRSEMNVSTLELGDSALYLCASSSMSGRGAYNEQFFGPGTRLTVL.